This paragraph covers one T cell receptor (beta chain) sequence. This sample is drawn from a study of blood T cell repertoires in COVID-19. Sequenced by immunoSEQ multiplex PCR; TCRdb stores in-frame clones only, minus some. The sample holds about 51,000 clones; roughly 91% are singletons and the top ten take about 6.7%. The V segment lost 8 bases and the J segment 4 bases; nucleotides outside the gene matches: 20. This CDR3 is built from 18 residues. CDR1 is SGHRS, CDR2 YFSETQ, per germline. This chain joins TRBV5-1 and TRBJ2-2, with TRBD2 matching over 7 bases. The sequence derives from a man aged 45-65 years with active COVID-19. Material for sequencing was peripheral blood. The CDR3 DNA reads TGCGCCAGTGGGGGGTCGGAAGCGGGAAGTTATGGCACCGGGGAGCTGTTTTTT. Protein: CASGGSEAGSYGTGELFF.